These 13 T cell receptor beta chains were sequenced from one sample in a study of T cells in Graves' hyperthyroidism and ophthalmopathy. TCR beta CDR3 region amplification was performed from RNA transcripts. The HTBI primer set served for first-round RT-PCR of the TCR CDR3. Via MiXCR, TCRdb re-called the multiplex PCR reads, giving one row per CDR3 protein. The sample consists of almost 500,000 distinct CDR3 sequences, about 20% of them appearing once. The material sequenced was blood. These receptors originate from a woman in her sixties or seventies with Graves' ophthalmopathy.

This clonotype turned up a few times. The CDR3 DNA reads as TGCAGTGCTAGAGATTCAGGACTAGGCACAGATACGCAGTATTTT. Translated, it gives CSARDSGLGTDTQYF. The rearrangement links TRBV20-1 to TRBJ2-3; 7 bases align to TRBD2. Germline CDR1 and CDR2: DFQATT and SNEGSKA (reference sequence). The CDR3 has 15 amino acids. V was clipped by 0 bases and J by 1 base; unmatched bases: 4.

This chain joins TRBV12-3 or TRBV12-4 and TRBJ1-3; possibly TRBD1 for D (6 bases). The germline V and J ends were trimmed by 0 bases and 0 bases, with 12 bases remaining between them. The CDR3 extends over 17 amino acids. CDR3 DNA sequence: TGTGCCAGCAGTTTAGCGCCGGGACACTCCTCTGGAAACACCATATATTTT. This codes for CASSLAPGHSSGNTIYF.

This clonotype has ten or more counts. This sequence joins TRBV12-3 or TRBV12-4 and TRBJ2-5, with 8 bases lining up with TRBD1. J lost 5 bases, V lost 5 bases, and 10 bases had no gene match. CDR3 length: 15 amino acids. The CDR3 region is CASSQDQGARETQYF. The CDR3 DNA sequence: TGTGCCAGCAGTCAAGACCAGGGGGCGAGGGAGACCCAGTACTTC.

This clonotype was recorded a few times. The V and J genes are TRBV12-3 or TRBV12-4 and TRBJ1-3; D unclear. V was trimmed by 6 bases and J by 5 bases, leaving 14 bases between them. The length of the CDR3 is 14 residues. The CDR3 reads CASSLTGIRNTIYF. The CDR3 DNA reads as TGTGCCAGCAGCCTTACGGGGATTAGAAACACCATATATTTT.

This clonotype was seen repeatedly, ten times or more. The rearrangement uses TRBV7-9 and TRBJ2-3, with a possible D match to TRBD2 (5 bases). Per the germline V gene, CDR1 is SEHNR and CDR2 is FQNEAQ (reference sequence). Trimming pared 5 bases from V and 8 bases from J, leaving 14 bases between. CDR3 length: 13 residues. The CDR3 here is CASSLEGLRTQYF. The CDR3 nucleotides are TGTGCCAGCAGCCTAGAGGGATTGCGTACGCAGTATTTT. Full variable domain (rest looked up from reference TRBV7-9 and TRBJ2-3): DTGVSQNPRHKITKRGQNVTFRCDPISEHNRLYWYRQTLGQGPEFLTYFQNEAQLEKSRLLSDRFSAERPKGSFSTLEIQRTEQGDSAMYLCASSLEGLRTQYFGPGTRLTVL.

This chain joins TRBV6-1 and TRBJ1-1; 7 bases agree with TRBD1. CDR1 is MNHNS, CDR2 SASEGT, per germline. V lost 6 bases and J lost 4; bases outside the gene matches: 11. This CDR3 is 15 amino acids long. CDR3: CASSYRGFAGTEAFF. The CDR3 nucleotides read TGTGCCAGCAGCTACAGGGGTTTTGCAGGCACTGAAGCTTTCTTT.

This clonotype was recorded a few times. The chain is built from TRBV11-2 and TRBJ1-2; 7 bases map to TRBD1. CDR1 and CDR2 (germline): SGHAT, FQNNGV. The CDR3 consists of 14 residues. V lost 1 base, J lost 5 bases, and 4 bases stayed unmatched. CDR3 bases: TGTGCCAGCAGCTTAGGCCAGGGGGTATATGGCTACACCTTC. It encodes CASSLGQGVYGYTF.

This clonotype was seen at least ten times. This chain links TRBV7-2 with TRBJ2-7; maybe TRBD1 (6 bases). The CDR3 runs to 14 residues. Germline assignment: CDR1 SGHTA and CDR2 FQGNSA. With 4 bases removed from V and 4 bases from J, the gap between germline ends came to 14 bases. CDR3 sequence (DNA): TGTGCCAGCAGCTACCGAGGGGGTGGTTACGAGCAGTACTTC. This codes for CASSYRGGGYEQYF.

This chain uses TRBV3-1 with TRBJ2-7; 11 bases are shared with TRBD2. Looked up from germline, CDR1 is LGHDT and CDR2 is YNNKEL (reference sequence). This CDR3 is built from 15 residues. After removal of 6 bases from V and 3 bases from J, the junction contained 7 bases not matched to a gene. This CDR3 is CASSLGLAEYYEQYF. CDR3 in DNA: TGTGCCAGCAGTTTGGGACTAGCGGAGTACTACGAGCAGTACTTC.

This clonotype was observed a few times. The chain links TRBV19 to TRBJ2-1, with 9 bases fitting TRBD2. The J segment lost 5 bases and the V segment lost 5 bases, leaving 7 bases of the junction unmatched. CDR3 size: 15 residues. In germline, CDR1 is LNHDA, CDR2 SQIVND (reference sequence). The CDR3 bases are TGTGCCAGTAGTGCAGAAGCGGGAGGAAACAATGAGCAGTTCTTC. Translating it yields CASSAEAGGNNEQFF.

The chain joins TRBV3-1 to TRBJ2-3; D possibly uses TRBD1 or TRBD2 (5 bases each). V was cut by 2 bases and J by 3 bases, with 12 bases left in between. Germline CDR1 and CDR2: LGHDT and YNNKEL (reference sequence). The CDR3 has 15 residues. This chain's CDR3 is CASSQRAWGTDTQYF. Here the CDR3 DNA reads TGTGCCAGCAGCCAAAGGGCCTGGGGGACAGATACGCAGTATTTT.

The chain has TRBV11-2 and TRBJ2-1, with 8 bases matching TRBD2. V shed 1 base and J 9 bases; nucleotides not matched to a gene: 8. This CDR3 contains 15 residues. Germline V lookup: CDR1 SGHAT, CDR2 FQNNGV. The CDR3 DNA reads as TGTGCCAGCAGCTTAGGGTTAGCGGGAACACGTGAGCAGTTCTTC. It translates to CASSLGLAGTREQFF.

This clonotype appeared once. The CDR3 region is CAISEERTYNEQFF. The CDR3 DNA is TGTGCCATCAGTGAGGAGAGAACCTACAATGAGCAGTTCTTC. The chain joins TRBV10-3 to TRBJ2-1; D is undetermined. CDR3 length: 14 residues. The germline V gene encodes CDR1 ENHRY and CDR2 SYGVKD. V dropped 2 bases and J dropped 2 bases, with 7 bases sitting between them.